Following are 9 T cell receptor beta chains from one sample sequenced in a study of blood T cell repertoires in COVID-19 (dated by TCRdb to between 2020 and 2021). Receptor libraries were prepared by the immunoSEQ multiplex PCR assay. The immuneACCESS repertoire file appears here via TCRdb, limited to in-frame rearrangements. These files lack a portion of the clones; in checked studies, under half of the deficit traces to unresolved V genes, and the cause of the others is not known. The sample data list roughly 100,000 clones, and roughly 80% of these were observed just once. 15% to 20% of the sample lies in the top ten. Sequenced sample: peripheral blood. Every receptor here comes from a human donor in a cohort sampled during active COVID-19.

The rearrangement uses TRBV28 and TRBJ2-3, with 9 positions matching TRBD1. The CDR3 totals 14 residues. The V gene's germline CDR1 is MDHEN and CDR2 SYDVKM. J gave up 3 bases and V 7 bases, and 5 bases lay outside the gene matches. CDR3 sequence reads: CASTSGQGTDTQYF. The CDR3 bases are TGTGCCAGCACCTCAGGACAGGGGACAGATACGCAGTATTTT.

The V and J genes are TRBV30 and TRBJ1-5; D remains ambiguous. The CDR3 is made up of 16 amino acids. Trimming removed 4 bases from V and 0 bases from J, with 16 bases in between. Germline CDR1 and CDR2: GTSNPN and SVGIG (reference sequence). The CDR3 DNA reads as TGTGCCTGGAAAGAATCCCCGGGTTATAGCAATCAGCCCCAGCATTTT. This translates into CAWKESPGYSNQPQHF.

There are a few counts of this clone. The J gene is TRBJ2-7, the V gene TRBV5-1, with D tentatively TRBD1 (6 bases). Germline lookup yields CDR1 SGHRS and CDR2 YFSETQ. The CDR3 extends over 14 amino acids. Trimming shortened V by 0 bases and J by 2 bases, and 9 bases separated the two germline ends. The CDR3 coding sequence is TGCGCCAGCAGCTTGGGACAGGCGACCTACGAGCAGTACTTC. Protein: CASSLGQATYEQYF.

The rearrangement joins TRBV18 to TRBJ2-7; 11 bases are a match to TRBD2. The CDR3 contains 16 residues. The germline V gene has CDR1 KGHSH and CDR2 LQKENI. V trimming: 3 bases; J trimming: 2 bases; junction bases outside the gene matches: 6. The CDR3 sequence is CASSPSLAGGTYEQYF. In DNA, the CDR3 is TGTGCCAGCTCACCTTCTCTAGCGGGGGGAACCTACGAGCAGTACTTC.

V usage is TRBV5-1 and J usage is TRBJ1-1, with D hard to call. Trimming left V 1 base short and J 2 bases short, with 12 bases between. The germline CDR1 and CDR2 sequences are SGHRS and YFSETQ. This CDR3 contains 15 residues. CDR3 in DNA: TGCGCCAGCAGCTTGACGCCAGGCCAAAACACTGAAGCTTTCTTT. Residues: CASSLTPGQNTEAFF.

The V gene is TRBV18, the J gene TRBJ2-7; no reliable D call. Germline loops: CDR1 KGHSH, CDR2 LQKENI. CDR3 length equals 13 residues. Trimming removed 4 bases from V and 3 bases from J, with 10 bases in between. The CDR3 DNA is TGTGCCAGCTCACGCGGCGGTGACTACGAGCAGTACTTC. Amino acid sequence: CASSRGGDYEQYF. The full variable domain, with the rest looked up from reference TRBV18 and TRBJ2-7, is NAGVMQNPRHLVRRRGQEARLRCSPMKGHSHVYWYRQLPEEGLKFMVYLQKENIIDESGMPKERFSAEFPKEGPSILRIQQVVRGDSAAYFCASSRGGDYEQYFGPGTRLTVT.

This clone was detected a few times. The chain couples TRBV6-5 to TRBJ1-1; possibly TRBD1 for D (5 bases). V lost 6 bases, J lost 5 bases, and 19 bases lay in between. This CDR3 has 15 amino acids. The germline V gene has CDR1 MNHEY and CDR2 SVGAGI. CDR3 coding DNA: TGTGCCAGCAGCCTCATCGACAGCAGCGAGACTGAAGCTTTCTTT. This translates into CASSLIDSSETEAFF.

The rearrangement joins TRBV27 to TRBJ1-2; D not resolved. Germline CDR1 MNHEY, CDR2 SMNVEV (reference sequence). V dropped 4 bases and J dropped 6 bases, with 15 bases sitting between them. CDR3 length equals 14 residues. The CDR3 DNA reads TGTGCCAGCAGTTCACCGGAGCAGTTGGATGGCTACACCTTC. Translation gives CASSSPEQLDGYTF.

The chain links TRBV6-6 to TRBJ2-7; D unresolved. The CDR3 has 13 residues. V gave up 6 bases and J gave up 3 bases, with 12 bases separating them. In germline, CDR1 is MNHNY, CDR2 SVGAGI (reference sequence). CDR3: CASRLAFNYEQYF. DNA of the CDR3: TGTGCCAGCAGGTTGGCTTTTAACTACGAGCAGTACTTC.